This TCR beta chain derives from a study of T cell responses to AZD1222 COVID-19 vaccine. Worth noting for this clone: Its matching antigen is unknown.

Findings and limits, study-wide: Clonal diversity may have been underestimated, and the donors were mostly white British, with more females than males. The study identified only a handful of AZD1222 recipients as seropositive at baseline. No repertoire was sampled before or during the peak T cell response, only after it.

Repertoires were generated with immunoSEQ multiplex PCR, while TCRdb's copy carries only in-frame clones and drops some. The table shows about 81,000 clones, with 85% to 95% occurring only once. The length of the CDR3 is 15 residues. Germline assignment: CDR1 SNHLY and CDR2 FYNNEI. V was clipped by 7 bases and J by 1 base, with 17 bases between them. The sequences come from peripheral blood, collected 28 days after the second AZD1222 dose. The sequence derives from an adult who received the AZD1222 COVID-19 vaccine. The rearrangement uses TRBV2 and TRBJ2-7; possible D gene TRBD2, 7 bases. As DNA, the CDR3 is TGTGCCAGCAAACGGGGGGACACAAGTTCCTACGAGCAGTACTTC. Encoded protein: CASKRGDTSSYEQYF.